Reported below is one T cell receptor beta chain. It has no known antigen specificity. No base quality values were provided; no much bigger clone lies one nucleotide off. These data originate in a study of blood T cell repertoires in COVID-19 (dated by TCRdb to 2018 to 2020). General notes on the study: The collaborator samples originated in the United States, Italy and Spain and spanned the acute and convalescent phases of COVID-19. Samples were obtained from the ongoing ImmuneRACE study (first 160 participants) and from over 1,000 subjects provided by 6 global collaborators. The material from the prospective study consisted of cDNA or gDNA derived from T cells, B-cell-depleted T cells, or PBMCs. The dataset comprised deeply sampled blood TCRbeta repertoires from subjects exposed to, actively infected with, or recovered from COVID-19. A freely available public database, intended as a resource for researchers studying the immune response to SARS-CoV-2, is where the repertoires were released. Where available, HLA class I and class II types were obtained from metadata supplied by the sample provider rather than from assay-based typing. A de-identified subject ID, COVID-19 status, age in years and sex were almost always included in the sample metadata. Broader findings and caveats from the paper: The quantity of clinical and demographic metadata differed by source and by participant and was supplied without curation.

TCRbeta CDR3 regions were amplified from genomic DNA using the immunoSEQ Assay, a bias-controlled multiplex PCR. The original methods were these. Within the assay, amplification of reference gene primers was used to estimate how many nucleated cells each sample contained. To quantify the absolute abundance of each unique TCRbeta CDR3 rearrangement, sequence reads were collapsed and filtered. Productive Simpson clonality was computed per sample as the square root of Simpson's diversity index over productive rearrangements. Held by TCRdb, this immuneACCESS table contains in-frame sequences only and omits some clones. Under half of the omission traces to an unresolved V gene where checked; the cause of the rest is unknown. V and J calls plus clone size are reproduced from that table; the DNA served to infer D and trimming. Recorded for this sample are 300,000 or so clones; 86% of them occurred a single time. 1.5% to 2% of the sample comes from the top ten.

The collaborating institutions used their own protocols to collect whole blood in K2EDTA tubes. For TCRbeta analysis, collaborators shipped samples in one of three forms: frozen whole blood, isolated PBMCs, or DNA extracted from either of those sample types. The cysteine opens and the phenylalanine closes a CDR3 of 16 amino acids. The entry retains the CDR3 DNA only, 48 bases that are in frame from base 1. Germline trimming amounts to 3 bases on V and 2 bases on J, with 7 as the count of junction bases outside the gene matches. CDR1 SEHNR and CDR2 FQNEAQ are derived from the germline V gene (reference sequence).

The receptor was derived from a woman in her fifties or sixties with acute or convalescent COVID-19. The receptor chain draws on TRBV7-9 and TRBJ1-5; 7 central nucleotides agree with TRBD1. The sample comprised peripheral blood. The nucleotide sequence is given as TGTGCCAGCAGCTTGGGTGCGGGGACAGGCAATCAGCCCCAGCATTTT. Protein translation: CASSLGAGTGNQPQHF.